Described below is a single TCR beta chain sequence and its context. This CDR3 is 19 amino acids long. Trimming took 5 bases from V and 0 from J, leaving 20 bases between them. Germline CDR1 and CDR2: SEHNR and FQNEAQ (reference sequence). The record originates from a study of blood T cell repertoires in COVID-19. Study details: Samples of COVID-19 (acute and convalescent) were obtained from the United States, Italy and Spain.

Original handling: Counts of nucleated cells, estimated from reference gene primer amplification, were obtained. Clones were sequenced by immunoSEQ multiplex PCR, and TCRdb holds only the in-frame ones, with some missing. For V, J and clone size, that table is used; D and trimming come from the DNA. The sample has approximately 200,000 clones, approximately 94% seen once. Sequencing was performed on peripheral blood. This chain uses TRBV7-9 with TRBJ2-6; D call uncertain. The clonotype comes from a man under 40 with COVID-19, enrolled during active disease. CDR3 amino acids: CASSQIPGRINSGANVLTF. The DNA of the CDR3 is TGTGCCAGCAGCCAAATTCCAGGCAGGATTAACTCTGGGGCCAACGTCCTGACTTTC.